This TCR beta chain was identified in a study of cytomegalovirus exposure and HLA in healthy donors. Trimming stripped 3 bases from V and 3 bases from J, with 6 bases between. This CDR3 has 13 residues. Germline CDR1 is SEHNR and CDR2 is FQNEAQ (reference sequence). 13 Jbeta primers and 60 Vbeta primers were used for the PCR. Sequencing used immunoSEQ multiplex PCR; TCRdb keeps in-frame clones, though not all of them. The sample includes tens of thousands of clones, 75% to 80% of them seen just once. Study results and caveats: With DRB1 most and HLA-C fewest, TCR association rates differed between HLA loci in a later analysis. Using a false discovery rate of 0.05, a later analysis showed that some 16,000 TCR beta sequences were associated with HLA alleles.

Concerning this clone: The antigen is unknown.

The chain combines TRBV7-9 with TRBJ2-1; D is perhaps TRBD2 (5 bases). Sequences were obtained from PBMCs. This TCR came from a woman aged 40 to 55 in good health and CMV-seropositive. CDR3 bases: TGTGCCAGCAGCTTCGGGGACTACAATGAGCAGTTCTTC. Residues: CASSFGDYNEQFF.